Below are 5 T cell receptor beta chains sequenced from a single sample in a study of long-term antiretroviral therapy in people with HIV. An immunoSEQ assay, version v3.0, was performed at survey level. This table comes from immunoSEQ multiplex PCR, and its TCRdb copy is limited to in-frame clones, with some not included. The profile shows over 20,000 clones, 70% to 90% of them singletons. Sequenced here: unsorted PBMCs, sampled 1.9 years after starting antiretroviral therapy. These receptors originate from a woman aged 30 to 39 with HIV.

The V gene is TRBV5-1, the J gene TRBJ2-7; a possible D gene is TRBD1 (5 bases). This CDR3 is 14 amino acids long. With 4 bases removed from V and 0 bases from J, the gap between germline ends came to 11 bases. Per the germline V gene, CDR1 is SGHRS and CDR2 is YFSETQ. Here the CDR3 reads CASSRQTDSYEQYF. The CDR3 bases are TGCGCCAGCAGCCGGCAGACAGACTCCTACGAGCAGTACTTC.

The CDR3 is CASGQGAADTQYF. In DNA, the CDR3 is TGTGCCAGCGGACAGGGGGCAGCGGATACGCAGTATTTT. This sequence joins TRBV27 and TRBJ2-3; 11 bases align to TRBD1. V was pared by 8 bases and J by 6 bases, with 4 bases of the junction left unmatched. Germline-derived CDR1 and CDR2 are MNHEY and SMNVEV (reference sequence). This CDR3 has 13 amino acids.

The chain uses TRBV9 and TRBJ1-2; D remains unclear. The CDR3 runs 13 residues. Trimming left V 1 base short and J 4 bases short, with 8 bases between. CDR1 is SGDLS, CDR2 YYNGEE, per germline. The CDR3 DNA reads TGTGCCAGCAGCGTACAGGAGTTCTATGGCTACACCTTC. This gives the protein CASSVQEFYGYTF.

This clone was detected a few times. The chain employs TRBV4-2 and TRBJ1-6; unclear D gene. CDR3 length: 13 amino acids. Germline V gene data show CDR1 as LGHNA and CDR2 as YNFKEQ. The ends were cut back, 2 bases at V and 8 bases at J, with 7 bases in the middle. The CDR3 reads CASSQIRDSPLHF. The CDR3 nucleotides are TGTGCCAGCAGCCAAATAAGGGATTCACCCCTCCACTTT.

This chain joins TRBV15 and TRBJ2-7, with D possibly TRBD2 on 7 matching bases. Germline CDR1 is LNHNV and CDR2 is YYDKDF (reference sequence). CDR3 size: 18 residues. The V gene lost 0 bases and the J gene lost 3 bases, with 21 bases spanning the gap. The CDR3, as DNA: TGTGCCACCAGCAGAGATGGGGTGGGGGGGCCCCTAGGCTACGAGCAGTACTTC. Translated: CATSRDGVGGPLGYEQYF.